One sample yielded the 8 T cell receptor beta chains listed below, sequenced in a study of cytomegalovirus exposure and HLA in healthy donors. The study ran its PCR with 60 Vbeta and 13 Jbeta primers. TCRdb's table, derived via immunoSEQ multiplex PCR, lists solely in-frame clones and lacks some. Among around 180,000 clones, roughly 84% were seen once, and the ten largest hold approximately 0.26%. The material sequenced was PBMCs. These receptors originate from a boy aged 5-17 years in good health and CMV-seronegative.

CDR3 in amino acids: CASSLDRVWETQYF. In DNA, the CDR3 is TGTGCCAGCAGCTTAGACAGGGTTTGGGAGACCCAGTACTTC. The rearrangement uses TRBV7-8 and TRBJ2-5, with D perhaps TRBD1 (6 bases). The V gene lost 1 base and the J gene lost 5 bases, with 11 bases spanning the gap. The CDR3 length is 14 residues. Germline V gene sequence: CDR1 SGHVS, CDR2 FQNEAQ.

The chain carries TRBV6-9 and TRBJ2-7, with 8 bases matching TRBD1. With V trimmed by 0 bases and J by 6 bases, 4 bases remained unmatched. Germline V gene lookup returns CDR1 MNHGY and CDR2 SVAAGI. The CDR3 spans 14 residues. CDR3 sequence: CASSYSGQGGEQYF. CDR3 sequence (DNA): TGTGCCAGCAGTTATTCCGGACAGGGCGGCGAGCAGTACTTC.

The chain carries TRBV5-4 and TRBJ1-1; weak D call: TRBD1 (5 bases). The CDR3 has 14 amino acids. Germline-derived CDR1 and CDR2 are SGHNT and YYREEE (reference sequence). Trimming cost V 4 bases and J 1 base, with 11 bases left between them. The CDR3 protein is CASSIHTGNTEAFF. CDR3 bases: TGTGCCAGCAGCATACACACAGGGAACACTGAAGCTTTCTTT.

This chain joins TRBV2 and TRBJ2-7, with D unclear. Germline-derived CDR1 and CDR2 are SNHLY and FYNNEI. The CDR3 totals 15 residues. V dropped 3 bases and J dropped 2 bases, with 14 bases sitting between them. The CDR3 here is CASSERQSRTYEQYF. The CDR3 DNA follows: TGTGCCAGCAGTGAGCGTCAAAGCAGGACCTACGAGCAGTACTTC.

V and J are TRBV19 and TRBJ1-5; D uncertain. Per germline, CDR1 LNHDA and CDR2 SQIVND (reference sequence). Trimming took off 11 bases at V and 0 bases at J, with 26 bases between the two ends. The CDR3 is 18 amino acids. CDR3 sequence (DNA): TGTGCCGGCTCCGGAGGCAGGTTGACGCTCATTAGCAATCAGCCCCAGCATTTT. Amino acid sequence: CAGSGGRLTLISNQPQHF.

The chain recombines TRBV18 with TRBJ2-5, with a weak D call TRBD2 (5 bases). V was cut by 6 bases and J by 2 bases, with 10 bases left in between. This CDR3 is 13 amino acids long. CDR1 KGHSH and CDR2 LQKENI come from the germline V gene. CDR3 sequence (DNA): TGTGCCAGCTCCCCGGGAATTCAAGAGACCCAGTACTTC. It is translated as CASSPGIQETQYF.

The rearrangement joins TRBV7-6 to TRBJ2-7, with 12 bases lining up with TRBD2. Germline loops: CDR1 SGHVS, CDR2 FNYEAQ. CDR3 length: 18 amino acids. J lost 0 bases, V lost 0 bases, and 6 bases had no gene match. The DNA for the CDR3 is TGTGCCAGCAGCTTAGCGTCCACTAGCGGGGGGCTCTCCTACGAGCAGTACTTC. Translation gives CASSLASTSGGLSYEQYF.

J is TRBJ2-7 and V is TRBV6-6, with TRBD1 matching over 8 bases. The V segment lost 6 bases and the J segment 3 bases; nucleotides outside the gene matches: 7. There are 14 residues in the CDR3. Per germline, CDR1 MNHNY and CDR2 SVGAGI (reference sequence). The CDR3 reads CASSRQDRVYEQYF. The DNA for the CDR3 is TGTGCCAGCAGCCGTCAGGACAGGGTCTACGAGCAGTACTTC.